These T cell receptor beta chains were read from a single sample in a study of blood T cell repertoires in COVID-19. Some clones are missing from TCRdb's copy, which holds only in-frame ones; the method was immunoSEQ multiplex PCR. Among about 200,000 clones listed, 85% to 90% were seen once. Material for sequencing was peripheral blood. Receptors originate from a man aged 50 to 59 with acute or convalescent COVID-19. Each CDR3 is given with its conserved first and last residue. A D gene is named only where the DNA matches it firmly. Clone size is given for some rows only: seen once, a few or many times, or a class if the clone is expanded.

D,J,V,size,DNA,CDR3
.,TRBJ1-4,TRBV27,.,TGTGCCAGCAGTTATGGGCCCCGATGGAATGAAAAACTGTTTTTT,CASSYGPRWNEKLFF
TRBD2,TRBJ2-5,TRBV18,.,TGTGCCAGCTGCCCGGGACTAAACCAAGAGACCCAGTACTTC,CASCPGLNQETQYF
TRBD2,TRBJ2-7,TRBV5-1,.,TGCGCCAGCAGCTTGGGTAGCGGGAGGGCCTACGAGCAGTACTTC,CASSLGSGRAYEQYF
.,TRBJ2-1,TRBV5-1,.,TGCGCCAGCAGTTTGACAGATCCTTCCTACAATGAGCAGTTCTTC,CASSLTDPSYNEQFF
TRBD1,TRBJ1-2,TRBV19,.,TGTGCCAGTAGTATCCACCGCGGACAGGAGGGTTTTCTTAACTATGGCTACACCTTC,CASSIHRGQEGFLNYGYTF
.,TRBJ1-4,TRBV2,.,TGTGCCAGCAGAGTGACAGGTGCCTACGCAACTAATGAAAAACTGTTTTTT,CASRVTGAYATNEKLFF
.,TRBJ1-2,TRBV4-1,.,TGCGCCAGCAGCCAAGAGGGAGGGGGGAACTATGGCTACACCTTC,CASSQEGGGNYGYTF
TRBD2,TRBJ2-1,TRBV7-3,.,TGTGCCAGCAGCTTAGCCCCCAGCACTAGCGGCCAAGCAGGTGAGCAGTTCTTC,CASSLAPSTSGQAGEQFF
TRBD1,TRBJ2-2,TRBV5-1,.,TGCGCCAGCAGCACTAAGGGGGCTGACACCGGGGAGCTGTTTTTT,CASSTKGADTGELFF
TRBD1,TRBJ1-2,TRBV20-1,.,TGCAGTGCTAGTAACCAGGGGGCAGGCTACACCTTC,CSASNQGAGYTF
.,TRBJ2-1,TRBV7-9,.,TGTGCCAGCAGCCAAAAATCCAATGAGCAGTTCTTC,CASSQKSNEQFF
TRBD1,TRBJ1-5,TRBV4-1,.,TGCGCCAGCAGCCAAGGCCCGGACAGGCAGCCCCAGCATTTT,CASSQGPDRQPQHF
.,TRBJ1-5,TRBV9,.,TGTGCCAGCAGCGTCGGACAGAACCAGCCCCAGCATTTT,CASSVGQNQPQHF
TRBD2,TRBJ2-2,TRBV3-1/TRBV3-2,.,TGTGCCAGCAGCCAAGAGGGAGCGGGGGGTTTCACCGGGGAGCTGTTTTTT,CASSQEGAGGFTGELFF
TRBD2,TRBJ2-1,TRBV3-1/TRBV3-2,.,TGTGCCAGCAGCCAAAGGGTCCAGCGGGGAAACAATGAGCAGTTCTTC,CASSQRVQRGNNEQFF
.,TRBJ1-1,TRBV11-2,once,TGTGCCAGCAGCTTAGCACAGATCACTGAAGCTTTCTTT,CASSLAQITEAFF
TRBD1,TRBJ1-5,TRBV30,.,TGTGCCTGGAGCCCCGGGACAGGCCCCAATCAGCCCCAGCATTTT,CAWSPGTGPNQPQHF
.,TRBJ2-2,TRBV27,once,TGTGCCAGCAGTTTATTCGACGGAGCAAACACCGGGGAGCTGTTTTTT,CASSLFDGANTGELFF
TRBD1,TRBJ1-1,TRBV19,.,TGTGCCAGTCAAGACAGGGACGGGGTCAGAACTGAAGCTTTCTTT,CASQDRDGVRTEAFF
.,TRBJ1-2,TRBV12-3/TRBV12-4,.,TGTGCCAGCATCGGCGGGAGCTATGGCTACACCTTC,CASIGGSYGYTF
TRBD1,TRBJ1-4,TRBV9,.,TGTGCCAGCAGCCCTCACAGGGGGGTAGGTGAAAAACTGTTTTTT,CASSPHRGVGEKLFF
.,TRBJ2-3,TRBV20-1,.,TGCAGTGCCTGGAGGGATACGCAGTATTTT,CSAWRDTQYF
.,TRBJ2-5,TRBV18,.,TGTGCCAGCTCACCAACTCGGGGGGCAACATTTGCTCAAGAGACCCAGTACTTC,CASSPTRGATFAQETQYF
TRBD2,TRBJ2-3,TRBV13,.,TGTGCCAGCAGCCCAGGACTAGCGGGGTCGTTAGATACGCAGTATTTT,CASSPGLAGSLDTQYF
TRBD1,TRBJ1-3,TRBV4-2,once,TGTGCCAGCAGCCAAGATTATTGGACAGGGACAACTGGAAACACCATATATTTT,CASSQDYWTGTTGNTIYF
TRBD2,TRBJ2-2,TRBV4-2,few,TGTGCCAGCAGCCTTAGCGGGGGGAACACCGGGGAGCTGTTTTTT,CASSLSGGNTGELFF
.,TRBJ1-1,TRBV11-2,.,TGTGCCAGCAGCTTAGATCTAGCCTTAATGGGAACTGAAGCTTTCTTT,CASSLDLALMGTEAFF
.,TRBJ2-1,TRBV7-2,once,TGTGCCAGCAGCTTAGCTCGGCAGGGGCAGTTCTTC,CASSLARQGQFF
.,TRBJ1-4,TRBV18,once,TGTGCCAGCTCACCCTGGGACTCTTCAGATGGGAAACTGTTTTTT,CASSPWDSSDGKLFF
.,TRBJ2-7,TRBV20-1,.,TGCAGTGCTAGTCTATCCTGGACTACGACCGAGCAGTACTTC,CSASLSWTTTEQYF
TRBD2,TRBJ2-5,TRBV27,.,TGTGCCAGCAGTTTTAAGTCTCGCCTAGCGGGAGGCTTGTACCAAGGGACCCAGTACTTC,CASSFKSRLAGGLYQGTQYF
TRBD1,TRBJ1-1,TRBV25-1,.,TGTGCCAGCAGTGAAACAGGGACAGGGAACACTGAAGCTTTCTTT,CASSETGTGNTEAFF
.,TRBJ2-3,TRBV29-1,.,TGCAGCCTGGGCCAGGGGGATACGCAGTATTTT,CSLGQGDTQYF
TRBD1,TRBJ1-2,TRBV7-2,.,TGTGCCAGCAGCTTAGGGGACAGGTTTAGGGGGTTATGGTATGGCTACACCTTC,CASSLGDRFRGLWYGYTF
TRBD2,TRBJ2-5,TRBV9,.,TGTGCCAGCAGCCCAAGCGGGGGAAGACAAGAGACCCAGTACTTC,CASSPSGGRQETQYF
TRBD1,TRBJ1-4,TRBV5-5,.,TGTGCCAGCAGCCCGGGACAGGGGGTTTCGACTAATGAAAAACTGTTTTTT,CASSPGQGVSTNEKLFF
.,TRBJ1-5,TRBV6-1,.,TGTGCCAGCAGTGCTTGGAAGACAGGCCTCAATCAGCCCCAGCATTTT,CASSAWKTGLNQPQHF
TRBD1,TRBJ2-1,TRBV19,.,TGTGCCAGTAGGCAGGGGACAGGGGGCTACAATGAGCAGTTCTTC,CASRQGTGGYNEQFF
TRBD1,TRBJ1-1,TRBV4-2,.,TGTGCCAGCAGCCTTCCCGACAGGGGAGGGACTGAAGCTTTCTTT,CASSLPDRGGTEAFF
TRBD1,TRBJ2-1,TRBV4-1,.,TGCGCCAGCAGCCAAGGAGCGAGGACAGGGGGCTCCAATGAGCAGTTCTTC,CASSQGARTGGSNEQFF
.,TRBJ1-5,TRBV28,few,TGTGCCAGCAGAGCGTGGAATCAGCCCCAGCATTTT,CASRAWNQPQHF
TRBD2,TRBJ2-3,TRBV15,.,TGTGCCACCAGCGGAATCGCTAGCGGGTTGAGCACAGATACGCAGTATTTT,CATSGIASGLSTDTQYF
.,TRBJ1-6,TRBV28,.,TGTGCCAGCAGTTTGTCCAGGAATTCACCCCTCCACTTT,CASSLSRNSPLHF
.,TRBJ2-3,TRBV7-2,.,TGTGCCAGCACCCTCCTCGGCGGCCTGAGCACAGATACGCAGTATTTT,CASTLLGGLSTDTQYF
.,TRBJ1-5,TRBV6-1,.,TGTGCCACGGGGGAGGGGGTAAGTAGAAATCAGCCCCAGCATTTT,CATGEGVSRNQPQHF
TRBD1,TRBJ1-4,TRBV30,.,TGTGCCTGGAGTGTACTGACAGGGATTAAGAATGAAAAACTGTTTTTT,CAWSVLTGIKNEKLFF
.,TRBJ1-5,TRBV30,.,TGTGCCTGGTCGATCGGGGGAACTAATCAGCCCCAGCATTTT,CAWSIGGTNQPQHF
.,TRBJ2-5,TRBV15,.,TGTGCCACCAGCAGCCAGGGTTATTGGGAGACCCAGTACTTC,CATSSQGYWETQYF
.,TRBJ2-1,TRBV7-2,.,TGTGCCAGCAGCTTACTCAGCGGAGCCGCCGGACGGTTCTTC,CASSLLSGAAGRFF